A selection of T cell receptor beta chains follows, all from one sample in a study of identical twins. One entry per CDR3 protein results from TCRdb running MiXCR on the 5' RACE reads. The sample has more than 1.5 million distinct CDR3 sequences, more than 30% seen once; the top ten hold over 0.25%. The sample taken for sequencing was cord blood. Every receptor here comes from a newborn girl in good health. The CDR3 runs from the conserved cysteine through the conserved F or W. Fields, in order: D gene, clone size, V gene, J gene, CDR3 length, CDR3 protein, CDR3 DNA. D genes are given only for firm matches. Part of the rows lack a size; the others show once, few, many or a class for expanded clones.

>NA|few|TRBV5-1|TRBJ1-1|15
CASRPGGGDNTEAFF
TGCGCCAGCAGGCCGGGAGGGGGGGATAACACTGAAGCTTTCTTT
>NA|few|TRBV13|TRBJ1-1|12
CASSLVRVRAFF
TGTGCCAGCAGCTTAGTAAGGGTGAGGGCTTTCTTT
>NA|NA|TRBV6-1|TRBJ1-3|16
CASSEAHAVRKTTIYF
TGTGCCAGCAGTGAAGCGCATGCGGTTAGGAAAACCACCATATATTTT
>TRBD2|NA|TRBV10-3|TRBJ2-5|14
CAIRTSGGRGEQYF
TGTGCCATCAGGACTAGCGGGGGAAGGGGTGAGCAGTACTTC
>TRBD1|NA|TRBV20-1|TRBJ1-2|14
CSARDIGGANGYTF
TGCAGTGCTAGAGATATAGGGGGCGCGAACGGCTACACCTTC
>NA|few|TRBV21-1|TRBJ2-4|18
CASSKGLVGTATKNIQYF
TGTGCCAGCAGCAAAGGCCTGGTAGGGACAGCTACCAAAAACATTCAGTACTTC
>TRBD2|NA|TRBV5-1|TRBJ2-4|16
CASALTSGLAKNIQYF
TGCGCCAGCGCCCTCACTAGCGGTCTAGCCAAAAACATTCAGTACTTC
>TRBD1|NA|TRBV6-1|TRBJ1-1|14
CASSPGTASTEAFF
TGTGCCAGCAGCCCCGGGACAGCTTCTACTGAAGCTTTCTTT
>NA|few|TRBV20-1|TRBJ2-3|14
CSASRVSRTDTQYF
TGCAGTGCTAGTCGGGTTAGTCGCACAGATACGCAGTATTTT
>NA|few|TRBV7-8|TRBJ2-5|16
CASSPQQGFSQETQYF
TGTGCCAGCAGCCCCCAACAGGGATTCTCTCAAGAGACCCAGTACTTC
>NA|NA|TRBV29-1|TRBJ2-5|13
CSVDPGPLNEQYF
TGCAGCGTTGATCCCGGACCCTTAAATGAGCAGTACTTC
>TRBD2|NA|TRBV5-1|TRBJ2-5|15
CASSRTSGSMNEQYF
TGCGCCAGCAGCCGGACTAGCGGGAGTATGAATGAGCAGTACTTC
>TRBD2|NA|TRBV7-8|TRBJ2-1|15
CASSFRPGGNNEQFF
TGTGCCAGCAGCTTCCGTCCGGGGGGGAACAATGAGCAGTTCTTC
>NA|few|TRBV2|TRBJ2-4|14
CASSGDIAKNIQYF
TGTGCCAGCAGTGGGGACATAGCCAAAAACATTCAGTACTTC
>TRBD1|NA|TRBV11-2|TRBJ2-7|22
CASSRYGVSRSRWDRGSYEQYF
TGTGCCAGCAGCCGTTATGGAGTGTCTAGATCCCGTTGGGACAGGGGTTCCTACGAGCAGTACTTC
>NA|NA|TRBV21-1|TRBJ1-2|14
CASSKGPGHYGYTF
TGTGCCAGCAGCAAAGGGCCGGGACACTATGGCTACACCTTC
>TRBD2|many|TRBV4-2|TRBJ2-3|18
CASSQDWRSGRAGDTQYF
TGTGCCAGCAGCCAAGATTGGAGAAGCGGGAGGGCCGGAGATACGCAGTATTTT
>TRBD1|NA|TRBV5-1|TRBJ2-3|16
CASSRRDRGGTDTQYF
TGCGCCAGCAGCCGCCGGGACAGGGGAGGAACAGATACGCAGTATTTT
>TRBD1|NA|TRBV5-1|TRBJ2-3|14
CASALGQGWDTQYF
TGCGCCAGCGCACTAGGACAGGGGTGGGATACGCAGTATTTT
>TRBD2|few|TRBV6-1|TRBJ2-3|19
CASSARPGLAGARTDTQYF
TGTGCCAGCAGTGCCCGCCCGGGACTAGCGGGAGCCCGCACAGATACGCAGTATTTT